One T cell receptor beta chain is described in this entry. Its antigen is unidentified. Patients with a history of autoimmune disease or on systemic immunosuppression were excluded. This sample is part of a study of OX40 agonist ivuxolimab in advanced cancers. Study-level information: Dose-escalation subjects each had hepatocellular carcinoma, melanoma, renal cell or head and neck cancer.

Clones were sequenced by immunoSEQ multiplex PCR, and TCRdb holds only the in-frame ones, with some missing. The sample yields about 72,000 clones, around 89% seen once. V was cut by 3 bases and J by 0 bases, with 3 bases left in between. The CDR3 is made up of 13 amino acids. Germline CDR1 SEHNR, CDR2 FQNEAQ (reference sequence). The study's findings and limits: At 0.1 to 3.0 mg/kg, clonal expansion of CD4+ and CD8+ blood T cells had occurred by week 6.

This sample comprised CD4+ or CD8+ T cells sorted from blood, obtained in a trial of the OX40 agonist ivuxolimab. The source is an adult with an advanced solid tumor such as melanoma, head and neck, liver or kidney cancer. The chain carries TRBV7-9 and TRBJ2-1, with D unclear. CDR3: CASSFSSYNEQFF. The CDR3 bases are TGTGCCAGCAGCTTCAGCTCCTACAATGAGCAGTTCTTC.